This TCR beta chain was recovered during a study of radiation and T cells in renal cell carcinoma. Notes on the study in general: Compared with controls, irradiated tumors had more, larger dominant CDR3 motifs. Top 100 clonotypes averaged around 50% in irradiated versus around 45% in nephrectomy-only tumors.

CDR3 length: 13 amino acids. Germline V CDR1 and CDR2: SNHLY, FYNNEI. Trimming stripped 4 bases from V and 0 bases from J, with 4 bases between. This clone turned up a few times. Its antigen remains unknown. Assay used: immunoSEQ multiplex PCR; TCRdb lists only in-frame clones, some missing. The repertoire holds 15,000 to 17,000 clones, with over 50% as singletons. Treatment indicated: treatment-naive control, cytoreductive nephrectomy. This clonotype originated in a man over 45 with renal cell carcinoma. This chain uses TRBV2 with TRBJ1-5; D is undetermined. The sequenced sample was tumor tissue, obtained from a patient whose treatment was nephrectomy without radiotherapy. In DNA, the CDR3 is TGTGCCAGCAGTGGGTATAGCAATCAGCCCCAGCATTTT. This sequence encodes CASSGYSNQPQHF.